The next 19 T cell receptor beta chains were all read from a single sample in a study of CD8 T cells in Susac syndrome. RNA in amounts of roughly 0.5 to 1 ug was reverse transcribed with random hexamers. TCRdb itself ran the immunoSEQ multiplex PCR reads through MiXCR, one entry per CDR3 protein. Seen here are about 190,000 distinct CDR3 sequences, 85% to 95% observed once, and the top ten hold around 0.1%. The sequencing sample was made of CD4+ T cells from PBMCs. These TCRs come from a human donor in good health.

The chain joins TRBV5-1 to TRBJ1-1; D perhaps matches TRBD1 (5 bases). Germline loops: CDR1 SGHRS, CDR2 YFSETQ. V lost 2 bases to trimming and J lost 7 bases, with 15 bases between them. This CDR3 contains 14 residues. CDR3 residues: CASSLDGQGFEAFF. Written as DNA, the CDR3 is TGCGCCAGCAGCTTAGACGGGCAGGGATTTGAAGCTTTCTTT. The variable domain in full, completed from reference TRBV5-1 and TRBJ1-1, reads KAGVTQTPRYLIKTRGQQVTLSCSPISGHRSVSWYQQTPGQGLQFLFEYFSETQRNKGNFPGRFSGRQFSNSRSEMNVSTLELGDSALYLCASSLDGQGFEAFFGQGTRLTVV.

This chain connects TRBV5-4 to TRBJ2-5; the D gene is possibly TRBD2 (7 bases). This CDR3 is built from 16 residues. The germline CDR1 and CDR2 sequences are SGHNT and YYREEE (reference sequence). Deletions cut 2 bases from V and 7 bases from J, with 21 bases between. Written as DNA, the CDR3 is TGTGCCAGCAGCTTAACGGGCGGGGGCGCGCAACGGACCCAGTACTTC. Translated, it gives CASSLTGGGAQRTQYF.

This sequence joins TRBV5-1 and TRBJ1-1; D unclear. CDR3 size: 15 residues. Trimming removed 1 base from V and 0 bases from J, with 10 bases in between. Germline assignment: CDR1 SGHRS and CDR2 YFSETQ. The CDR3 loop reads CASSLWASMNTEAFF. In DNA form, the CDR3 reads TGCGCCAGCAGCTTGTGGGCCAGTATGAACACTGAAGCTTTCTTT.

The chain links TRBV9 to TRBJ1-6, with no clear D. Germline V lookup: CDR1 SGDLS, CDR2 YYNGEE. V was shortened by 3 bases and J by 4 bases, with 8 bases between the two germline ends. The CDR3 is 14 residues long. The CDR3 protein is CASSAHGYNSPLHF. CDR3 sequence (DNA): TGTGCCAGCAGCGCTCACGGGTATAATTCACCCCTCCACTTT.

The chain uses TRBV5-4 and TRBJ2-1; 9 bases are a match to TRBD1. Germline assignment: CDR1 SGHNT and CDR2 YYREEE (reference sequence). The trim removed 1 base at V and 4 bases at J, leaving 3 bases unmatched. The CDR3 spans 15 residues. This CDR3 reads CASSLRQGGYNEQFF. DNA for the CDR3: TGTGCCAGCAGCTTGAGACAGGGGGGTTACAATGAGCAGTTCTTC.

V usage is TRBV2 and J usage is TRBJ2-3; TRBD1 might be the D (6 bases). Trimming left V 5 bases short and J 5 bases short, with 8 bases between. CDR1 and CDR2 (germline): SNHLY, FYNNEI. CDR3 length: 12 amino acids. The CDR3 DNA sequence: TGTGCCAGCAGTTGGGGGCAAGATACGCAGTATTTT. Translation gives CASSWGQDTQYF.

This chain connects TRBV15 to TRBJ2-2; tentatively, D is TRBD2 (5 bases). Trimming took off 5 bases at V and 3 bases at J, with 13 bases between the two ends. From germline, CDR1 is LNHNV and CDR2 YYDKDF (reference sequence). This CDR3 has 15 amino acids. The CDR3 loop reads CATSPGSGYTGELFF. In DNA, the CDR3 is TGTGCCACCAGCCCGGGAAGTGGCTACACCGGGGAGCTGTTTTTT.

The chain combines TRBV20-1 with TRBJ2-5; D is tentatively TRBD1 or TRBD2 (5 bases each). CDR1 is DFQATT and CDR2 is SNEGSKA in the germline V gene (reference sequence). V lost 0 bases and J lost 4, with 15 bases in between. The CDR3 contains 15 residues. For the CDR3, the DNA is TGCAGTGCTAGAGACTTTCAGGGTGCGGGAGAGACCCAGTACTTC. Its translation: CSARDFQGAGETQYF.

V is TRBV6-2 or TRBV6-3 and J is TRBJ2-2; D is undetermined. CDR1 is MNHEY, CDR2 SVGEGT, per germline. Trimming took 6 bases from V and 4 from J, leaving 18 bases between them. The CDR3 runs to 16 residues. CDR3 amino acids: CASSYQSPGLTGELFF. The CDR3 DNA is TGTGCCAGCAGCTACCAGAGTCCCGGCCTCACCGGGGAGCTGTTTTTT.

This sequence joins TRBV3-1 and TRBJ2-6, with TRBD1 matching over 11 bases. With 4 bases clipped from V and 0 bases from J, the junction kept 2 bases outside the gene matches. CDR1 is LGHDT and CDR2 is YNNKEL in the germline V gene (reference sequence). The length of the CDR3 is 17 residues. The CDR3 DNA is TGTGCCAGCAGCCGCGGGACAGGGGGCTCTGGGGCCAACGTCCTGACTTTC. Its translation is CASSRGTGGSGANVLTF.

The genes are TRBV7-3 and TRBJ2-3; tentatively, D is TRBD1 or TRBD2 (5 bases each). This CDR3 contains 13 residues. Germline V lookup: CDR1 SGHTA, CDR2 FQGTGA. Deletions cut 5 bases from V and 2 bases from J, with 8 bases between. The CDR3 reads CASSRDVTDTQYF. The CDR3 DNA reads as TGTGCCAGCAGCCGGGACGTCACAGATACGCAGTATTTT.

The chain recombines TRBV2 with TRBJ2-3; D gene unclear. The CDR3 loop spans 12 amino acids. From germline, CDR1 is SNHLY and CDR2 FYNNEI. The V end was cut by 7 bases, the J end by 7 bases, with 12 bases between. The CDR3 protein is CASIPGKYTQYF. The CDR3 DNA reads as TGTGCCAGCATTCCGGGCAAATATACGCAGTATTTT.

This chain links TRBV9 with TRBJ1-5; possible D gene TRBD1, 5 bases. V dropped 4 bases and J dropped 0 bases, with 11 bases sitting between them. Germline-derived CDR1 and CDR2 are SGDLS and YYNGEE. The length of the CDR3 is 15 residues. As DNA, the CDR3 is TGTGCCAGCAGCCAGGGCCCCCGTAGCAATCAGCCCCAGCATTTT. Amino acids: CASSQGPRSNQPQHF. The complete variable domain, with remaining parts taken from reference TRBV9 and TRBJ1-5, reads DSGVTQTPKHLITATGQRVTLRCSPRSGDLSVYWYQQSLDQGLQFLIQYYNGEERAKGNILERFSAQQFPDLHSELNLSSLELGDSALYFCASSQGPRSNQPQHFGDGTRLSIL.

The rearrangement uses TRBV20-1 and TRBJ2-5, with 7 bases matching TRBD2. CDR1 is DFQATT and CDR2 is SNEGSKA in the germline V gene (reference sequence). V lost 1 base and J lost 2; bases outside the gene matches: 13. The CDR3 length is 17 residues. CDR3 DNA sequence: TGCAGTGCTAGAGCTTTGGCGCTAGCGGTGGGACAAGAGACCCAGTACTTC. Residues: CSARALALAVGQETQYF.

The chain is built from TRBV7-2 and TRBJ2-3, with D unresolved. This CDR3 is built from 15 residues. V lost 5 bases and J 2 bases, leaving 14 bases between the germline ends. CDR1 and CDR2 (germline): SGHTA, FQGNSA. As DNA, the CDR3 is TGTGCCAGCAGCATCCGAGGCCGGCACACAGATACGCAGTATTTT. This codes for CASSIRGRHTDTQYF. Full variable domain (remainder filled in from reference TRBV7-2 and TRBJ2-3): GAGVSQSPSNKVTEKGKDVELRCDPISGHTALYWYRQSLGQGLEFLIYFQGNSAPDKSGLPSDRFSAERTGGSVSTLTIQRTQQEDSAVYLCASSIRGRHTDTQYFGPGTRLTVL.

The CDR3 sequence is CASSIGSDGGYTF. CDR3 coding DNA: TGTGCCAGTAGTATAGGATCGGACGGTGGCTACACCTTC. The chain recombines TRBV19 with TRBJ1-2; D is unclear. The CDR3 length is 13 residues. V lost 1 base and J 7 bases, leaving 10 bases between the germline ends. CDR1 is LNHDA, CDR2 SQIVND, per germline (reference sequence). The full variable domain, with the rest looked up from reference TRBV19 and TRBJ1-2, is DGGITQSPKYLFRKEGQNVTLSCEQNLNHDAMYWYRQDPGQGLRLIYYSQIVNDFQKGDIAEGYSVSREKKESFPLTVTSAQKNPTAFYLCASSIGSDGGYTFGSGTRLTVV.

In its sample, this clonotype was seen once. The chain couples TRBV4-3 to TRBJ1-1; 8 bases fit TRBD1. Trimming at V came to 2 bases and at J to 5 bases, leaving 7 bases not matched to a gene. Germline V CDR1 and CDR2: LGHNA, YSLEER. This CDR3 has 15 amino acids. CDR3 sequence: CASSQSGGSATEAFF. The CDR3 DNA follows: TGCGCCAGCAGCCAATCAGGGGGCAGTGCGACTGAAGCTTTCTTT.

The V call is TRBV4-1, the J call TRBJ1-6; the D is unclear. Germline V gives CDR1 MGHRA, CDR2 YSYEKL. V was clipped by 4 bases and J by 0 bases, with 10 bases between them. This CDR3 spans 16 amino acids. CDR3 DNA: TGCGCCAGCAGCCCAGCAGAGAGCTCCTATAATTCACCCCTCCACTTT. It specifies CASSPAESSYNSPLHF.

V gene TRBV12-3 or TRBV12-4 combines with J gene TRBJ2-2; possibly TRBD2 for D (5 bases). The CDR3 sequence is 14 residues long. Deletions cut 6 bases from V and 7 bases from J, with 15 bases between. The CDR3 DNA is TGTGCCAGCAGCCGACTTGAGGGCCACGGGGAGCTGTTTTTT. This codes for CASSRLEGHGELFF.